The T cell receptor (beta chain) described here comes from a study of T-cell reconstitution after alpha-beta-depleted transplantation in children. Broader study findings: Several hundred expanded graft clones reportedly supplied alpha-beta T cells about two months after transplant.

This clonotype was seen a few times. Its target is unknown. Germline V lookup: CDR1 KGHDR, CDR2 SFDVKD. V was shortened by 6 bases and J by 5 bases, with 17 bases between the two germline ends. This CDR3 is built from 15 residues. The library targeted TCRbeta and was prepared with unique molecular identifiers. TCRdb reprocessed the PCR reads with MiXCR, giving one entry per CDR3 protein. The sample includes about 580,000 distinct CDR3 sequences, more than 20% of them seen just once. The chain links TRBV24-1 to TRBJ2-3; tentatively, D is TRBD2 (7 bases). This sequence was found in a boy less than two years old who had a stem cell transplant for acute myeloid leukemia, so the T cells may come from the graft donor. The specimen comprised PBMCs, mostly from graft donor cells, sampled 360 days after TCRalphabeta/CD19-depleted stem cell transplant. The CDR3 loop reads CATSHLGGGEDTQYF. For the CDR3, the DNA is TGTGCCACCAGTCATCTAGGGGGGGGCGAAGATACGCAGTATTTT.